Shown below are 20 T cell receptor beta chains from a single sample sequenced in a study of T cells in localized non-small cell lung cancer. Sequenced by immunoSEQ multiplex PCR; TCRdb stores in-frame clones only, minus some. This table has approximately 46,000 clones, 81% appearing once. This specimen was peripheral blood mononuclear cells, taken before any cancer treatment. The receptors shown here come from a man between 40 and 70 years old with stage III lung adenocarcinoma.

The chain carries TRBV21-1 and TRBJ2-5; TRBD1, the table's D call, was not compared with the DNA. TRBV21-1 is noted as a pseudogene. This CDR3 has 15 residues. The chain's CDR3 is CASSKVNGTVETQYF. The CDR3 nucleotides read TGTGCCAGCAGCAAAGTGAACGGGACAGTGGAGACCCAGTACTTC.

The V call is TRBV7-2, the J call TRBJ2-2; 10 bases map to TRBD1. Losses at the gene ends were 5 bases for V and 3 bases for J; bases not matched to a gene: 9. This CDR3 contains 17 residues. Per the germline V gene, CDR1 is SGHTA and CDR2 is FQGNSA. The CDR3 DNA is TGTGCCAGCAGCCCGGGACAGGGGCTCCACTACACCGGGGAGCTGTTTTTT. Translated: CASSPGQGLHYTGELFF.

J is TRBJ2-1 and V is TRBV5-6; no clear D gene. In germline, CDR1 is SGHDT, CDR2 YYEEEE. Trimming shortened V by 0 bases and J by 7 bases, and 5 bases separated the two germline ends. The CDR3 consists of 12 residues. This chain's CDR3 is CASSLAVNEQFF. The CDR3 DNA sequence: TGTGCCAGCAGCTTGGCGGTAAATGAGCAGTTCTTC.

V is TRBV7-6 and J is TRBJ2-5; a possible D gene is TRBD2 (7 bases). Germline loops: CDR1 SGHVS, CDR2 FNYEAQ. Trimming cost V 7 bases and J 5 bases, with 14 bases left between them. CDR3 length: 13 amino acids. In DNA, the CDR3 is TGTGCCAGCAACCCCCCGGGGGGCGAGACCCAGTACTTC. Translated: CASNPPGGETQYF. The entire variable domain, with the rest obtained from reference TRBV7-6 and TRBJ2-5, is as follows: GAGVSQSPRYKVTKRGQDVALRCDPISGHVSLYWYRQALGQGPEFLTYFNYEAQQDKSGLPNDRFSAERPEGSISTLTIQRTEQRDSAMYRCASNPPGGETQYFGPGTRLLVL.

The CDR3 region has the DNA TGTGCCAGCACCGAGGGACAGGGCACAGATACGCAGTATTTT. Protein: CASTEGQGTDTQYF. The V and J genes are TRBV6-4 and TRBJ2-3, with TRBD1 matching over 8 bases. The junction had 4 bases not matched to a gene; V was cut back by 7 bases and J by 1 base. The length of the CDR3 is 14 residues. Germline V gene data show CDR1 as MRHNA and CDR2 as SNTAGT.

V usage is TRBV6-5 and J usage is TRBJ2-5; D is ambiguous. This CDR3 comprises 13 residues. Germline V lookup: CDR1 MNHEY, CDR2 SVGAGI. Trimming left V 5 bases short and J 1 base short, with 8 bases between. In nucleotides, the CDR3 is TGTGCCAGCAGTCTAGGTATCCAAGAGACCCAGTACTTC. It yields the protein CASSLGIQETQYF.

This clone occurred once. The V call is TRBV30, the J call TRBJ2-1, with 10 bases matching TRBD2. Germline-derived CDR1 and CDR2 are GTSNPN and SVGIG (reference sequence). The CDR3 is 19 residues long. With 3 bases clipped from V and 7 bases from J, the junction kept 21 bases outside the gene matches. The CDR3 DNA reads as TGTGCCTGGAGGGCCCCACATCCTATAGCGGGGGGCACTCTAAATGAGCAGTTCTTC. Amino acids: CAWRAPHPIAGGTLNEQFF.

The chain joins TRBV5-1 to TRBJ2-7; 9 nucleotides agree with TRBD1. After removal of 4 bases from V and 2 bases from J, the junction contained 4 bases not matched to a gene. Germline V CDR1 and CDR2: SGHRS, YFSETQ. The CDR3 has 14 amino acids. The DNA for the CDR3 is TGCGCCAGCAGCGGACAGGGGAAAACCTACGAGCAGTACTTC. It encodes CASSGQGKTYEQYF. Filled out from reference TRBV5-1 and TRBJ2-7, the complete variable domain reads KAGVTQTPRYLIKTRGQQVTLSCSPISGHRSVSWYQQTPGQGLQFLFEYFSETQRNKGNFPGRFSGRQFSNSRSEMNVSTLELGDSALYLCASSGQGKTYEQYFGPGTRLTVT.

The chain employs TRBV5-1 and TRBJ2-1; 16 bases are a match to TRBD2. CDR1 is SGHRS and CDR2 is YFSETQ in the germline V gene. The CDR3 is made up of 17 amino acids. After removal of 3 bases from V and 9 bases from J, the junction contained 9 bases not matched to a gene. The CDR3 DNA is TGCGCCAGCAGCTGGGGACTAGCGGGGGGGCTTTCTAGTGAGCAGTTCTTC. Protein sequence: CASSWGLAGGLSSEQFF.

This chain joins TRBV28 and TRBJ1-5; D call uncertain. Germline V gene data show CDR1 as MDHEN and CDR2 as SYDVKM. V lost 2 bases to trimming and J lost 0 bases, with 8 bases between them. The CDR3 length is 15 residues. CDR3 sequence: CASSLVAVSNQPQHF. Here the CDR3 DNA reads TGTGCCAGCAGTTTAGTGGCGGTTAGCAATCAGCCCCAGCATTTT.

CDR3 bases: TGTGCCAGCAGCCACGGACGGGATACGCAGTATTTT. It encodes CASSHGRDTQYF. This chain uses TRBV6-6 with TRBJ2-3; D uncertain. This CDR3 comprises 12 residues. Trimming stripped 6 bases from V and 6 bases from J, with 10 bases between. Looked up from germline, CDR1 is MNHNY and CDR2 is SVGAGI (reference sequence).

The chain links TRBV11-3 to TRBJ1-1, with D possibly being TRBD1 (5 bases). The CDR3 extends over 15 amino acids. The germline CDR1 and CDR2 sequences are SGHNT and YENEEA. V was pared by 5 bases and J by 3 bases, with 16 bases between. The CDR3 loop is CASSPSGGADTEAFF. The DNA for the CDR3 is TGTGCCAGCAGCCCCAGCGGAGGGGCGGACACTGAAGCTTTCTTT.

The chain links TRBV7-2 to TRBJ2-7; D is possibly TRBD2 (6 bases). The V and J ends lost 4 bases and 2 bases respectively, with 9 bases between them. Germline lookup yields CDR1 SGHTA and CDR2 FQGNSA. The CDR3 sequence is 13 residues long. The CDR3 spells CASSSLATYEQYF. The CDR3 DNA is TGTGCCAGCAGCTCTCTAGCGACCTACGAGCAGTACTTC.

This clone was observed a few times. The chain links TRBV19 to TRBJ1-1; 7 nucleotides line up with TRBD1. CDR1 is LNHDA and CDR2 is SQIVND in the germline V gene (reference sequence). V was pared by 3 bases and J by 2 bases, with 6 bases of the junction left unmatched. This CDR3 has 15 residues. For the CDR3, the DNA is TGTGCCAGTAGTATCCGAACAGGGGCCAACACTGAAGCTTTCTTT. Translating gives CASSIRTGANTEAFF.

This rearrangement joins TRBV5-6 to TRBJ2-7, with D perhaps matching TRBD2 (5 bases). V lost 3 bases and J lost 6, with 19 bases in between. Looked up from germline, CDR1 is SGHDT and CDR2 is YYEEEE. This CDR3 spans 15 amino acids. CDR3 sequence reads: CASSSTGLGEGEQYF. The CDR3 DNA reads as TGTGCCAGCAGCTCGACGGGTTTGGGAGAGGGCGAGCAGTACTTC.

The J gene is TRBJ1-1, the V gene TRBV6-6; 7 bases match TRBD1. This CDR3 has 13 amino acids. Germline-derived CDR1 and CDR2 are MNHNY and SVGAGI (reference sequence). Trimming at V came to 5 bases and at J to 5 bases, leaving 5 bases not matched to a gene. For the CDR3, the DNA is TGTGCCAGCAGTACCTCGGACAGGACTGAAGCTTTCTTT. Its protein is CASSTSDRTEAFF.

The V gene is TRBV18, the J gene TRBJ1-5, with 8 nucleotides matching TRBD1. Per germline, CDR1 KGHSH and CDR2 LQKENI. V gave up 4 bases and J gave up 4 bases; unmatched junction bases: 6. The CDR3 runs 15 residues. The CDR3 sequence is CASSRGQGPNQPQHF. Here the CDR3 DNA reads TGTGCCAGCTCACGTGGACAGGGTCCGAATCAGCCCCAGCATTTT.

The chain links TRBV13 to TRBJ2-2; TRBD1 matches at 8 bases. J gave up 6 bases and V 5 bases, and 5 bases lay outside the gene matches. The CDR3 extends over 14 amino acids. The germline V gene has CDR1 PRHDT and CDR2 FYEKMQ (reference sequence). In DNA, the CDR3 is TGTGCCAGCAGCCTCGGACAGGGTGCCGGGGAGCTGTTTTTT. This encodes CASSLGQGAGELFF.

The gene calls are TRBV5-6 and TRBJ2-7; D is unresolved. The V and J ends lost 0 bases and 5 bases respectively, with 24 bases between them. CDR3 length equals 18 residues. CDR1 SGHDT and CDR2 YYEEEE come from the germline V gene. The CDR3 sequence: CASSLGPMTGRLMNEQYF. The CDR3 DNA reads TGTGCCAGCAGCTTGGGACCTATGACTGGGCGCCTTATGAACGAGCAGTACTTC. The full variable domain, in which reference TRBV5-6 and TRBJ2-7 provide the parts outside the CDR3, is DAGVTQSPTHLIKTRGQQVTLRCSPKSGHDTVSWYQQALGQGPQFIFQYYEEEERQRGNFPDRFSGHQFPNYSSELNVNALLLGDSALYLCASSLGPMTGRLMNEQYFGPGTRLTVT.

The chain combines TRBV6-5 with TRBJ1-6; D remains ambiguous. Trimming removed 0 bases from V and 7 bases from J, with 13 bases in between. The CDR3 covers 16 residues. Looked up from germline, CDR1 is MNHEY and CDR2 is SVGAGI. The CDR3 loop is CASSYSLSFANSPLHF. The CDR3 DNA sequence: TGTGCCAGCAGTTACTCATTATCCTTTGCCAATTCACCCCTCCACTTT.